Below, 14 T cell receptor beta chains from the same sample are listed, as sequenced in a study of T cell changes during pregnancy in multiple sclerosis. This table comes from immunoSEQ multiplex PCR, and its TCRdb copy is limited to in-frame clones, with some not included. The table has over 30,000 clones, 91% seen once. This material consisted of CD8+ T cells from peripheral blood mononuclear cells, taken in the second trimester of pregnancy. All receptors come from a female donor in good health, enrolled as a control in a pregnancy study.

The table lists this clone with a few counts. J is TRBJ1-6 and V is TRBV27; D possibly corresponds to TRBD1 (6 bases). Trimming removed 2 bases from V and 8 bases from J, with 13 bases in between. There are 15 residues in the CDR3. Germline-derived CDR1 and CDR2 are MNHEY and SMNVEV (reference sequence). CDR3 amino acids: CASSLGQYSDSPLHF. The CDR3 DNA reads TGTGCCAGCAGTTTAGGACAGTATAGCGATTCACCCCTCCACTTT.

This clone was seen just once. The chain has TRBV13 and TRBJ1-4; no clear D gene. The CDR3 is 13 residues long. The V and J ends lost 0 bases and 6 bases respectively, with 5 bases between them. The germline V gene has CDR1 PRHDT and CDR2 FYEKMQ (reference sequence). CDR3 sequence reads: CASSLGRDEKLFF. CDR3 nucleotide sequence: TGTGCCAGCAGCTTAGGGAGAGATGAAAAACTGTTTTTT. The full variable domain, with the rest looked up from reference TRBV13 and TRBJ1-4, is AAGVIQSPRHLIKEKRETATLKCYPIPRHDTVYWYQQGPGQDPQFLISFYEKMQSDKGSIPDRFSAQQFSDYHSELNMSSLELGDSALYFCASSLGRDEKLFFGSGTQLSVL.

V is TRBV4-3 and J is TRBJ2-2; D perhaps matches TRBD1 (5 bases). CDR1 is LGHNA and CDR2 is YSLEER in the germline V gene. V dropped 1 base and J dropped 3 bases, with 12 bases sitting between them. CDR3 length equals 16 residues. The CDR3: CASSQGSGFDTGELFF. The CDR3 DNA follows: TGCGCCAGCAGCCAAGGGTCAGGGTTCGACACCGGGGAGCTGTTTTTT.

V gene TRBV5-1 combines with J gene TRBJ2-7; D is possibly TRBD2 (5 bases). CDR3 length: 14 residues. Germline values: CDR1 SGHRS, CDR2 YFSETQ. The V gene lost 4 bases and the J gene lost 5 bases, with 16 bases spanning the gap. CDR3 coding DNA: TGCGCCAGCAGCGGAGGAGGTTCCGGACACGAGCAGTACTTC. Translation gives CASSGGGSGHEQYF.

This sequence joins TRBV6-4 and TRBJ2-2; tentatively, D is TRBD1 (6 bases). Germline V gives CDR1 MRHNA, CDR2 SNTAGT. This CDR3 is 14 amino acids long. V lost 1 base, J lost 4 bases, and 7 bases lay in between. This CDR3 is CASSDLGATGELFF. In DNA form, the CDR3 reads TGTGCCAGCAGTGACTTGGGGGCCACCGGGGAGCTGTTTTTT.

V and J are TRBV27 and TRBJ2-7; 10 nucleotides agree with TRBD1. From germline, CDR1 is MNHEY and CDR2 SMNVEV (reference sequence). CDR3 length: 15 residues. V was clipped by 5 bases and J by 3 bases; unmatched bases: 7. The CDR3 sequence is CASSLSGTGDYEQYF. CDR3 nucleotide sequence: TGTGCCAGCAGTCTCTCCGGGACAGGGGACTACGAGCAGTACTTC.

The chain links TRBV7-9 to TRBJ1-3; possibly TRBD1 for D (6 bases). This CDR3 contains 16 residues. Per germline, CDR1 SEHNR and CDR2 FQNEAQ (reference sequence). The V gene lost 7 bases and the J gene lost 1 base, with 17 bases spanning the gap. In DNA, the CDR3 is TGTGCCAGCATGGGGGCCGGGCCTGCTTCTGGAAACACCATATATTTT. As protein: CASMGAGPASGNTIYF.

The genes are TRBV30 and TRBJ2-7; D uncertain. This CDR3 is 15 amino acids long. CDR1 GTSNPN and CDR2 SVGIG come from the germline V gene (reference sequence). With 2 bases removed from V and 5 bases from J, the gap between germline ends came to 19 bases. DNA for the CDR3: TGTGCCTGGAGTCCCTTGGCAGGTCGGTTCCACGAGCAGTACTTC. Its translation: CAWSPLAGRFHEQYF.

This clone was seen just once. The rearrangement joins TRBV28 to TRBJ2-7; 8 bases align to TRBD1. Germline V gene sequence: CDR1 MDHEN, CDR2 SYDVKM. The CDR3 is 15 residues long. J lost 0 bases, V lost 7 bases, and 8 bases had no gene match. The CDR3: CASTGETGVSYEQYF. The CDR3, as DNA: TGTGCCAGCACCGGGGAGACAGGGGTCTCCTACGAGCAGTACTTC.

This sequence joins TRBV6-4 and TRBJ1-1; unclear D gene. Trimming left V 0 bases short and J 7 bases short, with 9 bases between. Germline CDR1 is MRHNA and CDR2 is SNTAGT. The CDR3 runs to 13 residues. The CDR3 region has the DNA TGTGCCAGCAGTGACTCTGAGGGTAGTGAAGCTTTCTTT. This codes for CASSDSEGSEAFF.

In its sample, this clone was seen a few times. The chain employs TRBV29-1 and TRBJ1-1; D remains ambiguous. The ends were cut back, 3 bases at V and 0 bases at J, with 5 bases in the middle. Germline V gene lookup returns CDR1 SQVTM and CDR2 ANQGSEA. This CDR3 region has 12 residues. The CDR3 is CSVEHLNTEAFF. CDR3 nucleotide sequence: TGCAGCGTTGAGCACTTGAACACTGAAGCTTTCTTT.

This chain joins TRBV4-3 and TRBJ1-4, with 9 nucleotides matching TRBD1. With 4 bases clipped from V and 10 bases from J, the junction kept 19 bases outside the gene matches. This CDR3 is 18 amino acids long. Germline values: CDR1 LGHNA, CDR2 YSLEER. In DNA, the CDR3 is TGCGCCAGCAGCCCTGGGCAAAGCGGAGGGTTGGACAGGGGAAAACTGTTTTTT. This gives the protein CASSPGQSGGLDRGKLFF.

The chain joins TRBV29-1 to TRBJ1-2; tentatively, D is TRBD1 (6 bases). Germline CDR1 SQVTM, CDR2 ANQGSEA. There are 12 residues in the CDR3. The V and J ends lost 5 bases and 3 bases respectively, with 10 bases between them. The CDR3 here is CSVQGNDYGYTF. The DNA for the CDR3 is TGCAGCGTTCAGGGGAATGACTATGGCTACACCTTC.

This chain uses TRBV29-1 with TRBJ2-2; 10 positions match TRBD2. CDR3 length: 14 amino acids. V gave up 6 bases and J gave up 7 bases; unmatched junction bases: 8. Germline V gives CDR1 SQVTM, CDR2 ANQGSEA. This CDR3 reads CSVLSGGASGELFF. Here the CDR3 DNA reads TGCAGCGTGCTAAGCGGGGGGGCGAGCGGGGAGCTGTTTTTT.